This T cell receptor (beta chain) was retrieved from a study of cytomegalovirus exposure and HLA in healthy donors. Study information: HLA-typed donors were the source of around 85 million unique TCRs held in an early data release.

PCR was performed using 60 Vbeta and 13 Jbeta primers. Assay: immunoSEQ multiplex PCR; the TCRdb copy retains only in-frame clones and omits some. The sample has some 210,000 clones; roughly 80% are singletons. Overall study findings and caveats: A later look showed TCR association rates differing by HLA locus, highest for DRB1 and lowest for HLA-C. A likely sequencing artifact accounted for one observed cluster of highly shared sequence variants. It was 150 to 200 TCR beta chains that were listed as cytomegalovirus-associated.

Germline V lookup: CDR1 PRHDT, CDR2 FYEKMQ (reference sequence). CDR3 length: 16 residues. V lost 5 bases, J lost 7 bases, and 14 bases stayed unmatched. A word on this clone: What it binds is not known.

The sample consisted of PBMCs. The sequence was collected from a woman aged 25-40 years in good health and CMV-seropositive. The gene calls are TRBV13 and TRBJ2-3; 8 positions agree with TRBD2. The DNA of the CDR3 is TGTGCCAGCAGCCCAGACTCGGGCGGGGGGCTCCATACGCAGTATTTT. Translating it yields CASSPDSGGGLHTQYF.